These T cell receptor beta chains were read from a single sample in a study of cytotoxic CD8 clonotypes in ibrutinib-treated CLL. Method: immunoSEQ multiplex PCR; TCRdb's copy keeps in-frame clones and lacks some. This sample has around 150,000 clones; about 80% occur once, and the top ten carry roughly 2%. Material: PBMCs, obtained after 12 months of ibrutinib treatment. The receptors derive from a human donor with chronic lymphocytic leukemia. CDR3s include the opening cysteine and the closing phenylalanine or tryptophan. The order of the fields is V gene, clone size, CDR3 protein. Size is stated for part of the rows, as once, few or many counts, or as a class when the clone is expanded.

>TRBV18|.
CASSPQEGSEAFF
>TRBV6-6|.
CASSSKGGGYEQYF
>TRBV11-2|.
CASRTSRAPNTGELFF
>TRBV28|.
CASSSPWDSGYNEQFF
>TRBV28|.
CASVDRNQPQHF
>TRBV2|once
CASSVVPLGVELFF
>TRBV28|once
CASSIPSAGGLRSEQYF
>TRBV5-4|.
CASSFPTGGYYEQYF
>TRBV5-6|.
CASSPTGKANVLTF
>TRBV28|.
CASGGTSGTLSYNEQFF
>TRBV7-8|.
CASLLAGETQYF
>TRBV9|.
CASSERQGQQETQYF
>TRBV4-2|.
CASSQGTGGNYEQYF
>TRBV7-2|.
CASSLEGQIYGYTF
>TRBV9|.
CASSTRDIYNSPLHF
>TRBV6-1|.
CASSEPGLAGKTSTDTQYF
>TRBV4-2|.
CASSQSVIVFYEQYF
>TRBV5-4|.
CASSRVGSNSGANVLTF
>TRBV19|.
CASSSNPGQNPLYTF
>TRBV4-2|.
CASSRDGQGALSPLHF
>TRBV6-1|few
CASCGLAGGEQYF
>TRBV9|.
CASSPTTGPAGEQFF
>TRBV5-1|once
CASSFDRGGNTIYF
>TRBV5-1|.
CASSTGQPNYGYTF
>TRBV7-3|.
CASSRLTPGQGASGGELFF
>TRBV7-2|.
CASSPTSSESYEQYF
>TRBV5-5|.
CASSFFGVSTDTQYF
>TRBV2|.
CASSDPGLPQETQYF
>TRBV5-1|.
CASSSGQGAVEQYF
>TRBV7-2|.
CASSLYRDRGDTEAFF
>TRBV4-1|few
CASSQSRGRGYGYTF
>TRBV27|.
CASTDAGTSGSGTGELFF
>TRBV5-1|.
CASSLRAANNEQFF
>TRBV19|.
CASSPLLGTGGSGANVLTF
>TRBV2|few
CASSEAAGTPEAFF
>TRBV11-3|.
CASSLGLAAQETQYF
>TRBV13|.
CASSQRTKQETQYF
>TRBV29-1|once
CSVEIRDRQETQYF
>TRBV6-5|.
CASSRLQGNFWRSYF
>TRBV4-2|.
CASSQMTSGGSNTGELFF
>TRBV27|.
CASGRGAGMNEQFF
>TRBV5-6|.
CASSFQGGSGSYEQYF
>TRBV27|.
CASRIGRDTGGPDTQYF
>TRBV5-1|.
CASSSGATNYGYTF
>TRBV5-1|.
CASSLRSLGTLAGGWNEQFF
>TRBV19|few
CASTDWRGGEAPLHF
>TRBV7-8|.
CASSFIGYSYEQYF
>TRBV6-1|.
CASSEGIQETQYF
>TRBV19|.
CASSIFGGSSSYNEQFF
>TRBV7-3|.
CASSGLAGGYNEQFF
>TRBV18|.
CASSRRAGVYEQYF
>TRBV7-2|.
CASSLVSAGGPYEQYF
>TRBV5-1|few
CASGGGAFNEKLFF
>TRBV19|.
CASSMRGSGTYNEQFF
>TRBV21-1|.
CASSKDDSGSGNTIYF
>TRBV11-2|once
CASSLRQGGTEAFF
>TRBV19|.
CASSIAWEITGELFF
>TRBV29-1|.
CSVDVEGPSSYEQYF
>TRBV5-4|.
CASSLELHNSPLHF